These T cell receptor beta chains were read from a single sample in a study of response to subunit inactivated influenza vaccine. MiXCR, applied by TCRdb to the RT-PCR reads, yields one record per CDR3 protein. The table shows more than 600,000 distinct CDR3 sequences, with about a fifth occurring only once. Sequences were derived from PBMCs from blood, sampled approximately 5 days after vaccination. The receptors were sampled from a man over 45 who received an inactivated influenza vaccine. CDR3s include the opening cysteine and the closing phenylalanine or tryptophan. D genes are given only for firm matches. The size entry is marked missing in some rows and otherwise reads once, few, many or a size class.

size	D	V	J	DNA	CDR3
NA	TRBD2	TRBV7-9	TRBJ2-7	TGTGCCAGCAGCTTAGGATTGGCTAGCGGGAGCTACGAGCAGTACTTC	CASSLGLASGSYEQYF
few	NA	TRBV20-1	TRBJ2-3	TGCAGTGCTAGAACGGGTCAGCGGAGGACAGATACGCAGTATTTT	CSARTGQRRTDTQYF
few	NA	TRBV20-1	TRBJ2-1	TGCAGTGCCCCTGGAACTTCCTACAATGAGCAGTTCTTC	CSAPGTSYNEQFF
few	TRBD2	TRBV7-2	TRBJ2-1	TGTGCCAGCAGCGAGACTAGCGGGGGGGCCGTTTCCATTGAGCAGTTCTTC	CASSETSGGAVSIEQFF
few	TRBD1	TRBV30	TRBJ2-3	TGTGCCTGGAGTGACTCGGGACAGGGATTAGATACGCAGTATTTT	CAWSDSGQGLDTQYF
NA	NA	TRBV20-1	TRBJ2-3	TGCAGTGCTAGTTTATTACCAGATACGCAGTATTTT	CSASLLPDTQYF
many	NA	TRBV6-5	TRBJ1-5	TGTGCCAGCAGTTACTCCACGCGGGACCAGCCCCAGCATTTT	CASSYSTRDQPQHF
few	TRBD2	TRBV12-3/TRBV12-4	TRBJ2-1	TGTGCCAGCAGTTTAGGAAGCGGGGGAATCAATGAGCAGTTCTTC	CASSLGSGGINEQFF
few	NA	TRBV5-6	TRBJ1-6	TGTGCCAGCAGCTTGATCAGCAGGGTTGATTCACCCCTCCACTTT	CASSLISRVDSPLHF
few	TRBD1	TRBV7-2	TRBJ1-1	TGTGCCAGCAACAACAGGAGGGACAGGGGGACTGAAGCTTTCTTT	CASNNRRDRGTEAFF
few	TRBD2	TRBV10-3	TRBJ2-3	TGTGCCATCAGTGACCCGCCGGGACTAGCGGGAGATTTCACAGATACGCAGTATTTT	CAISDPPGLAGDFTDTQYF
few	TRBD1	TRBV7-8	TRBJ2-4	TGTGCCAGCAGCTCGGGACAGGGCAAAAACATTCAGTACTTC	CASSSGQGKNIQYF
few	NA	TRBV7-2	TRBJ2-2	TGTGCCAGCACGGTCCAGGAGAACACCGGGGAGCTGTTTTTT	CASTVQENTGELFF
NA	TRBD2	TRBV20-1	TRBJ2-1	TGCAGTGCTGAACCCTTTCTAGCGGGGGCCCCCCCTGAGCAGTTCTTC	CSAEPFLAGAPPEQFF
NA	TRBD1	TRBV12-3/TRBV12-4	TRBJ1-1	TGTGCCAGCAAGCAGGGGGCGTATGGCACTGAAGCTTTCTTT	CASKQGAYGTEAFF
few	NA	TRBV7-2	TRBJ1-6	TGTGCCAGCAGCTTAGATGACAGGACTAATTCACCCCTCCACTTT	CASSLDDRTNSPLHF
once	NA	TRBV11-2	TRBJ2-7	TGTGCCAGCAGCTTACCGGGCGGAGGGTCCTACGAGCAGTACTTC	CASSLPGGGSYEQYF
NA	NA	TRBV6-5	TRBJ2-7	TGTGCCAGCAGTTACCTGATGGGACGATCCTCCTACGAGCAGTACTTC	CASSYLMGRSSYEQYF
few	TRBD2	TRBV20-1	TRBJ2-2	TGCAGTGCTAGACTGAGCGGGGCGAACACCGGGGAGCTGTTTTTT	CSARLSGANTGELFF
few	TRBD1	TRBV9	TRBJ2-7	TGTGCCAGCAGCGTAGGACTCGGACAGGCTCCCTACGAGCAGTACTTC	CASSVGLGQAPYEQYF
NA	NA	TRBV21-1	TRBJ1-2	TGTGCCAGCAGCAAAGCGCTTTTCGGGGTGTACTATGGCTACACCTTC	CASSKALFGVYYGYTF